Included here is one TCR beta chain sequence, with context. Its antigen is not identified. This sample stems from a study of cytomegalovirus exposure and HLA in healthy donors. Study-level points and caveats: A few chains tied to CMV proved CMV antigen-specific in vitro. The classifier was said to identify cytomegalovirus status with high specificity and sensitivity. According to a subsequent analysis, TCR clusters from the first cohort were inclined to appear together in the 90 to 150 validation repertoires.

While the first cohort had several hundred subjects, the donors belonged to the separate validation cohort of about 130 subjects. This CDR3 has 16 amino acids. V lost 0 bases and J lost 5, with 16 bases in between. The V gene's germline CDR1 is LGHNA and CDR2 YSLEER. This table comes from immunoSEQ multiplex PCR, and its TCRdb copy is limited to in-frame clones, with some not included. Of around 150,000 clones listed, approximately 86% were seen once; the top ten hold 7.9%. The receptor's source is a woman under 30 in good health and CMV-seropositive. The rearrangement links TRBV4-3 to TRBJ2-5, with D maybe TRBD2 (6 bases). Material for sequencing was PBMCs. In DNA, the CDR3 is TGCGCCAGCAGCCAAGAGACGGCGAGACTAGTTGAGACCCAGTACTTC. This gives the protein CASSQETARLVETQYF.